A selection of T cell receptor beta chains follows, all from one sample in a study of cytomegalovirus exposure and HLA in healthy donors. Method: immunoSEQ multiplex PCR; TCRdb's copy keeps in-frame clones and lacks some. The sample shows over 100,000 clones, and roughly 3.6% sits with its ten largest clones. Sequencing was carried out using PBMCs. These receptors were obtained from a young man in good health and CMV-seronegative. The CDR3 runs from the conserved cysteine through the conserved F or W. Each record gives: J gene, D gene, V gene, CDR3 protein, CDR3 DNA. D genes are given only for firm matches.

J gene: TRBJ1-1; D gene: NA; V gene: TRBV7-2; CDR3 protein: CASSRRGITEAFF; CDR3 DNA: TGTGCCAGCAGCCGGCGGGGGATCACTGAAGCTTTCTTT
J gene: TRBJ1-4; D gene: TRBD1; V gene: TRBV27; CDR3 protein: CASRNLGQASKLFF; CDR3 DNA: TGTGCCAGTAGGAATCTAGGACAGGCATCAAAACTGTTTTTT
J gene: TRBJ2-7; D gene: TRBD1; V gene: TRBV2; CDR3 protein: CASSRQGSYEQYF; CDR3 DNA: TGTGCCAGCAGTCGACAGGGAAGTTACGAGCAGTACTTC
J gene: TRBJ2-7; D gene: TRBD1; V gene: TRBV7-7; CDR3 protein: CASSPGTGIGYEQYF; CDR3 DNA: TGTGCCAGCAGCCCCGGGACAGGGATAGGCTACGAGCAGTACTTC
J gene: TRBJ2-5; D gene: NA; V gene: TRBV2; CDR3 protein: CASSEGGAVETQYF; CDR3 DNA: TGTGCCAGCAGTGAAGGGGGCGCTGTGGAGACCCAGTACTTC
J gene: TRBJ2-3; D gene: TRBD2; V gene: TRBV7-2; CDR3 protein: CASSWGLSTDTQYF; CDR3 DNA: TGTGCCAGCAGCTGGGGACTAAGCACAGATACGCAGTATTTT
J gene: TRBJ1-2; D gene: TRBD1; V gene: TRBV18; CDR3 protein: CASSVIQGAVYGYTF; CDR3 DNA: TGTGCCAGCTCAGTGATACAGGGGGCTGTATATGGCTACACCTTC
J gene: TRBJ2-7; D gene: TRBD1; V gene: TRBV19; CDR3 protein: CASSTSGGPYEQYF; CDR3 DNA: TGTGCCAGTAGTACCTCAGGGGGACCCTACGAGCAGTACTTC
J gene: TRBJ2-7; D gene: NA; V gene: TRBV29-1; CDR3 protein: CSVSRLGYEQYF; CDR3 DNA: TGCAGCGTTTCGAGACTCGGCTACGAGCAGTACTTC
J gene: TRBJ2-1; D gene: NA; V gene: TRBV13; CDR3 protein: CASSLATGSYNEQFF; CDR3 DNA: TGTGCCAGCAGCTTAGCCACAGGGAGCTACAATGAGCAGTTCTTC
J gene: TRBJ1-1; D gene: NA; V gene: TRBV7-3; CDR3 protein: CASSLDSSNTEAFF; CDR3 DNA: TGTGCCAGCAGCTTAGACAGCTCGAACACTGAAGCTTTCTTT
J gene: TRBJ2-7; D gene: NA; V gene: TRBV10-3; CDR3 protein: CAISKTGYCEQYF; CDR3 DNA: TGTGCCATCAGTAAGACAGGTTACTGCGAGCAGTACTTC
J gene: TRBJ2-7; D gene: NA; V gene: TRBV14; CDR3 protein: CASSLGGRTEQYF; CDR3 DNA: TGTGCCAGCAGCCTGGGAGGCAGAACCGAGCAGTACTTC
J gene: TRBJ1-1; D gene: NA; V gene: TRBV28; CDR3 protein: CASSLFGRGTLTEAFF; CDR3 DNA: TGTGCCAGCAGTTTATTCGGGCGGGGGACGTTGACTGAAGCTTTCTTT
J gene: TRBJ2-3; D gene: NA; V gene: TRBV29-1; CDR3 protein: CSVAQSTDTQYF; CDR3 DNA: TGCAGCGTTGCGCAGAGCACAGATACGCAGTATTTT
J gene: TRBJ2-7; D gene: NA; V gene: TRBV7-9; CDR3 protein: CASSLGAGVEQYF; CDR3 DNA: TGTGCCAGCAGCTTAGGGGCCGGCGTCGAGCAGTACTTC
J gene: TRBJ2-5; D gene: TRBD2; V gene: TRBV30; CDR3 protein: CAFGGRQETQYF; CDR3 DNA: TGTGCCTTTGGCGGGAGACAAGAGACCCAGTACTTC
J gene: TRBJ2-7; D gene: TRBD1; V gene: TRBV5-6; CDR3 protein: CASSFAGTGDGTYEQYF; CDR3 DNA: TGTGCCAGCAGCTTCGCCGGGACAGGGGATGGGACCTACGAGCAGTACTTC
J gene: TRBJ2-1; D gene: TRBD1; V gene: TRBV27; CDR3 protein: CASSFWDRPYNEQFF; CDR3 DNA: TGTGCCAGCAGTTTTTGGGACAGGCCCTACAATGAGCAGTTCTTC
J gene: TRBJ2-7; D gene: TRBD1; V gene: TRBV7-8; CDR3 protein: CASSKTTGGGTYEQYF; CDR3 DNA: TGTGCCAGCAGCAAAACGACAGGGGGCGGAACCTACGAGCAGTACTTC